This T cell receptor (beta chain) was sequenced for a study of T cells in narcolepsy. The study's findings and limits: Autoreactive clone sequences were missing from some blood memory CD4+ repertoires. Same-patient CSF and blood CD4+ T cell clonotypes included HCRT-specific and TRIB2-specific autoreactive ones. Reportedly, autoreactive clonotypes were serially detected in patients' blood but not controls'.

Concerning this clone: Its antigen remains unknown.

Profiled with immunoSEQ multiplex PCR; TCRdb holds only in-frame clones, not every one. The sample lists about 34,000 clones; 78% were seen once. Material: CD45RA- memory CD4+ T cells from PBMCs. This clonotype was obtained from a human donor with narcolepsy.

The CDR3 DNA is TGTGCCAGCAGCGTAGGGCCCTACAATGAGCAGTTCTTC. This gives the protein CASSVGPYNEQFF. The chain employs TRBV9 and TRBJ2-1; no definite D call. The germline CDR1 and CDR2 sequences are SGDLS and YYNGEE. V dropped 0 bases and J dropped 2 bases, with 3 bases sitting between them. The CDR3 spans 13 residues.